This T cell receptor beta chain was documented in a study of PD-1 blockade in classical Hodgkin lymphoma. Study outcomes and limitations: In newly diagnosed patients, baseline TCR diversity was reportedly below that of healthy donors. The repertoire differences lack a defined cause, possibly disease activity or prior therapy.

This clone has a handful of counts. Its specificity is unknown. Germline V CDR1 and CDR2: MNHNS, SASEGT. The ends were cut back, 4 bases at V and 5 bases at J, with 17 bases in the middle. The length of the CDR3 is 15 residues. The data were produced by immunoSEQ multiplex PCR, yet TCRdb's version contains in-frame clones alone and is incomplete. The repertoire holds over 20,000 clones, with more than 75% as singletons. As to time point: newly diagnosed, previously untreated cHL patient sample. Thawed PBMCs were the source of CD8+ T cells, obtained through magnetic negative selection. The comparison group had newly diagnosed, previously untreated classical Hodgkin lymphoma.

The TCR originated in a human donor with classical Hodgkin lymphoma. This sequence joins TRBV6-1 and TRBJ1-1; D may be TRBD1 (6 bases). The sample comprised CD8+ T cells from blood. The CDR3 sequence is CASSGRTVGRTEAFF. The CDR3 nucleotides read TGTGCCAGCAGTGGTAGGACAGTAGGTCGTACTGAAGCTTTCTTT.